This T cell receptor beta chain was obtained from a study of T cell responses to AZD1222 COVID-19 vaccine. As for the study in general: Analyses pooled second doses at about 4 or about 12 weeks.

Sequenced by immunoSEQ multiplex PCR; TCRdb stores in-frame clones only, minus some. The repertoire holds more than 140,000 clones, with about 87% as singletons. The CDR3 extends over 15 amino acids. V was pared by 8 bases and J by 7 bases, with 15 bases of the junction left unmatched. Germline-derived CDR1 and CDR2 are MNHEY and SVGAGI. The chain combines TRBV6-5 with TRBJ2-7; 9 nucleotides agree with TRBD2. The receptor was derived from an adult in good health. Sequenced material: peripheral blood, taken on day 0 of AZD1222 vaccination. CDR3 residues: CASRFDGGRGQEQYF. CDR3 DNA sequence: TGTGCCAGCCGCTTTGATGGCGGGAGGGGGCAAGAGCAGTACTTC.